This T cell receptor beta chain was recorded in a study of PD-1 blockade in classical Hodgkin lymphoma. Between the trimmed V and J ends, which lost 5 bases and 1 base, there was a span of 8 bases. The CDR3 covers 13 residues. Germline V CDR1 and CDR2: SGHAT, FQNNGV. Time point defined: newly diagnosed, previously untreated cHL patient sample. Researchers used magnetic negative selection to pull out pure CD4+ T cells from thawed PBMCs. This clone was picked up one time. Repertoires were generated with immunoSEQ multiplex PCR, while TCRdb's copy carries only in-frame clones and drops some. Of about 36,000 clones listed, around nine tenths are singletons.

The sequence derives from a human donor with classical Hodgkin lymphoma. The sample taken for sequencing was CD4+ T cells from blood. V is TRBV11-2 and J is TRBJ2-5; D call uncertain. CDR3 residues: CASSATVQETQYF. The CDR3 nucleotides read TGTGCCAGCAGCGCGACCGTCCAAGAGACCCAGTACTTC.